These T cell receptor beta chains were read from a single sample in a study of blood T cell repertoires in COVID-19. Assay: immunoSEQ multiplex PCR; the TCRdb copy retains only in-frame clones and omits some. The profile shows some 300,000 clones, about 82% of them singletons. Specimen: peripheral blood. All receptors derive from a woman aged 45-59 years with active or convalescent COVID-19. The CDR3 runs from the conserved cysteine through the conserved F or W. The order of the fields is D gene, J gene, clone size, V gene, CDR3 protein, CDR3 DNA. A D gene is named only where the DNA matches it firmly. Expanded clones are given a class, and other clones once, few, many or no size at all.

D gene: TRBD1; J gene: TRBJ2-1; clone size: once; V gene: TRBV6-1; CDR3 protein: CASSEGRDSDNEQFF; CDR3 DNA: TGTGCCAGCAGTGAAGGCCGGGACAGTGACAATGAGCAGTTCTTC
D gene: .; J gene: TRBJ1-5; clone size: .; V gene: TRBV3-1/TRBV3-2; CDR3 protein: CASSQDRAQPQHF; CDR3 DNA: TGTGCCAGCAGCCAAGATCGAGCCCAGCCCCAGCATTTT
D gene: .; J gene: TRBJ1-2; clone size: .; V gene: TRBV10-3; CDR3 protein: CAISEGGYGYTF; CDR3 DNA: TGTGCCATCAGTGAAGGAGGATATGGCTACACCTTC
D gene: TRBD1; J gene: TRBJ1-5; clone size: .; V gene: TRBV6-6; CDR3 protein: CASSLPRDRGEPQHF; CDR3 DNA: TGTGCCAGCAGTCTACCCCGGGACAGGGGTGAGCCCCAGCATTTT
D gene: .; J gene: TRBJ1-2; clone size: .; V gene: TRBV12-5; CDR3 protein: CASAKEVTKGYTF; CDR3 DNA: TGTGCTAGTGCCAAAGAGGTTACTAAGGGCTACACCTTC
D gene: .; J gene: TRBJ2-1; clone size: .; V gene: TRBV23-1; CDR3 protein: CAIPGGTNEQFF; CDR3 DNA: TGCGCCATCCCTGGCGGCACTAATGAGCAGTTCTTC
D gene: .; J gene: TRBJ1-3; clone size: .; V gene: TRBV18; CDR3 protein: CASSPLRATGNTIYF; CDR3 DNA: TGTGCCAGCTCACCACTGAGAGCCACTGGAAACACCATATATTTT
D gene: TRBD2; J gene: TRBJ2-2; clone size: once; V gene: TRBV5-6; CDR3 protein: CASSGDYDGTGELFF; CDR3 DNA: TGTGCCAGCAGCGGGGACTACGACGGCACCGGGGAGCTGTTTTTT
D gene: .; J gene: TRBJ2-7; clone size: .; V gene: TRBV3-1/TRBV3-2; CDR3 protein: CASSQEVRARSYEQYF; CDR3 DNA: TGTGCCAGCAGCCAAGAGGTCAGGGCCCGCTCCTACGAGCAGTACTTC
D gene: TRBD2; J gene: TRBJ2-3; clone size: .; V gene: TRBV13; CDR3 protein: CASSRRLAGRTDTQYF; CDR3 DNA: TGTGCCAGCAGCCGCCGACTAGCGGGCCGCACAGATACGCAGTATTTT
D gene: TRBD2; J gene: TRBJ2-3; clone size: .; V gene: TRBV4-1; CDR3 protein: CASSQDLAGAKDTQYF; CDR3 DNA: TGCGCCAGCAGCCAAGACCTAGCGGGAGCGAAAGATACGCAGTATTTT
D gene: TRBD2; J gene: TRBJ2-1; clone size: .; V gene: TRBV4-1; CDR3 protein: CASSPGVTGGPGEQFF; CDR3 DNA: TGCGCCAGTTCGCCCGGGGTGACGGGAGGGCCGGGTGAGCAGTTCTTC
D gene: TRBD2; J gene: TRBJ2-5; clone size: once; V gene: TRBV5-1; CDR3 protein: CASSLRLAGAVETQYF; CDR3 DNA: TGCGCCAGCAGCCTCAGACTAGCGGGAGCGGTAGAGACCCAGTACTTC
D gene: TRBD1; J gene: TRBJ1-1; clone size: .; V gene: TRBV6-5; CDR3 protein: CASRKGGRGTEAFF; CDR3 DNA: TGTGCCAGCCGGAAAGGGGGCAGGGGGACTGAAGCTTTCTTT
D gene: TRBD2; J gene: TRBJ2-1; clone size: .; V gene: TRBV4-1; CDR3 protein: CASSQGLAGNNEQFF; CDR3 DNA: TGCGCCAGCAGCCAAGGACTAGCGGGAAACAATGAGCAGTTCTTC
D gene: TRBD2; J gene: TRBJ2-1; clone size: .; V gene: TRBV30; CDR3 protein: CAWNTPGLAGVAEQFF; CDR3 DNA: TGTGCCTGGAACACCCCGGGACTAGCGGGAGTCGCTGAGCAGTTCTTC
D gene: TRBD1; J gene: TRBJ1-2; clone size: .; V gene: TRBV24-1; CDR3 protein: CATSDSPGQGTYNYGYTF; CDR3 DNA: TGTGCCACCAGTGATTCGCCGGGACAGGGGACCTATAACTATGGCTACACCTTC
D gene: TRBD2; J gene: TRBJ2-5; clone size: .; V gene: TRBV3-1/TRBV3-2; CDR3 protein: CASSLAGGRQETQYF; CDR3 DNA: TGTGCCAGCAGCCTAGCGGGAGGTCGACAAGAGACCCAGTACTTC
D gene: TRBD2; J gene: TRBJ2-7; clone size: once; V gene: TRBV5-8; CDR3 protein: CASSLVGGINEQYF; CDR3 DNA: TGTGCCAGCAGCTTGGTGGGGGGGATTAACGAGCAGTACTTC
D gene: TRBD1; J gene: TRBJ1-1; clone size: .; V gene: TRBV5-4; CDR3 protein: CASSSGQKGTEAFF; CDR3 DNA: TGTGCCAGCAGCTCGGGACAGAAGGGGACTGAAGCTTTCTTT
D gene: .; J gene: TRBJ2-3; clone size: .; V gene: TRBV4-1; CDR3 protein: CASSQDLGWGVGTDTQYF; CDR3 DNA: TGCGCCAGCAGCCAAGATCTAGGGTGGGGCGTCGGCACAGATACGCAGTATTTT
D gene: .; J gene: TRBJ2-7; clone size: .; V gene: TRBV14; CDR3 protein: CASSQPGGLYEQYF; CDR3 DNA: TGTGCCAGCAGCCAGCCTGGAGGGCTTTACGAGCAGTACTTC
D gene: .; J gene: TRBJ1-5; clone size: few; V gene: TRBV6-1; CDR3 protein: CASSEAPGRRGQPQHF; CDR3 DNA: TGTGCCAGCAGTGAAGCGCCTGGGCGGCGGGGTCAGCCCCAGCATTTT
D gene: TRBD1; J gene: TRBJ1-1; clone size: .; V gene: TRBV10-3; CDR3 protein: CATLSGTGGRNTEAFF; CDR3 DNA: TGTGCCACACTCTCCGGGACAGGCGGAAGAAACACTGAAGCTTTCTTT
D gene: .; J gene: TRBJ2-2; clone size: .; V gene: TRBV9; CDR3 protein: CASSVDLWGDRTGELFF; CDR3 DNA: TGTGCCAGCAGCGTAGACCTGTGGGGCGATCGCACCGGGGAGCTGTTTTTT
D gene: .; J gene: TRBJ1-2; clone size: .; V gene: TRBV25-1; CDR3 protein: CASSEGGAHGYTF; CDR3 DNA: TGTGCCAGCAGTGAGGGGGGGGCCCATGGCTACACCTTC
D gene: TRBD1; J gene: TRBJ2-7; clone size: .; V gene: TRBV6-5; CDR3 protein: CASSYSRDRGYEQYF; CDR3 DNA: TGTGCCAGCAGTTACTCCCGGGACAGGGGCTACGAGCAGTACTTC
D gene: TRBD1; J gene: TRBJ2-1; clone size: .; V gene: TRBV10-3; CDR3 protein: CAIRTGGDLNEQFF; CDR3 DNA: TGTGCCATAAGGACAGGGGGAGACCTAAATGAGCAGTTCTTC
D gene: TRBD2; J gene: TRBJ2-7; clone size: .; V gene: TRBV20-1; CDR3 protein: CSASVLASSYEQYF; CDR3 DNA: TGCAGTGCTAGTGTACTAGCGTCCTCCTACGAGCAGTACTTC
D gene: .; J gene: TRBJ1-4; clone size: .; V gene: TRBV30; CDR3 protein: CAWSQGMDEKLFF; CDR3 DNA: TGTGCCTGGAGCCAGGGAATGGATGAAAAACTGTTTTTT
D gene: TRBD1; J gene: TRBJ2-3; clone size: .; V gene: TRBV9; CDR3 protein: CASSVETGSTDTQYF; CDR3 DNA: TGTGCCAGCAGCGTAGAGACAGGGAGCACAGATACGCAGTATTTT
D gene: .; J gene: TRBJ2-2; clone size: .; V gene: TRBV19; CDR3 protein: CASSMRYGGGELFF; CDR3 DNA: TGTGCCAGTAGTATGAGGTACGGCGGCGGGGAGCTGTTTTTT
D gene: .; J gene: TRBJ1-2; clone size: .; V gene: TRBV2; CDR3 protein: CASSEAAANYGYTF; CDR3 DNA: TGTGCCAGCAGTGAAGCGGCCGCTAACTATGGCTACACCTTC
D gene: .; J gene: TRBJ2-7; clone size: .; V gene: TRBV6-5; CDR3 protein: CASSTPVSEQYF; CDR3 DNA: TGTGCCAGCAGCACTCCGGTCTCCGAGCAGTACTTC
D gene: .; J gene: TRBJ2-2; clone size: .; V gene: TRBV10-3; CDR3 protein: CAISERWQGMNTGELFF; CDR3 DNA: TGTGCCATCAGTGAACGGTGGCAGGGGATGAACACCGGGGAGCTGTTTTTT
D gene: .; J gene: TRBJ1-2; clone size: .; V gene: TRBV10-2; CDR3 protein: CASSDSRVGGYTF; CDR3 DNA: TGCGCCAGCAGTGATTCCAGGGTGGGCGGCTACACCTTC
D gene: TRBD2; J gene: TRBJ2-3; clone size: .; V gene: TRBV15; CDR3 protein: CATSRGLAGGTDTQYF; CDR3 DNA: TGTGCCACCAGCAGGGGACTAGCGGGAGGCACAGATACGCAGTATTTT
D gene: TRBD1; J gene: TRBJ2-3; clone size: .; V gene: TRBV10-3; CDR3 protein: CAISDPGTDPDTQYF; CDR3 DNA: TGTGCCATCAGTGACCCTGGGACAGATCCAGATACGCAGTATTTT